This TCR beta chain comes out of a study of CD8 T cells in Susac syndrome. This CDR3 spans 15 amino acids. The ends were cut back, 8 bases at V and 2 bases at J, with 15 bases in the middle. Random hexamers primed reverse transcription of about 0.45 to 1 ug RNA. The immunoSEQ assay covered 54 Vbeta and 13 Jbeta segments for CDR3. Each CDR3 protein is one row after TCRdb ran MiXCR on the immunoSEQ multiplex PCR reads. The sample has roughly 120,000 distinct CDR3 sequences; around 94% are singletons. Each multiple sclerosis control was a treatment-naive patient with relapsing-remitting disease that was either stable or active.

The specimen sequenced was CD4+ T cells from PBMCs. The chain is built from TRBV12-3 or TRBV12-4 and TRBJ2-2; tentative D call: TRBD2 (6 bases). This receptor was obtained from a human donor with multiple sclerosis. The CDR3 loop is CASRVRRGNTGELFF. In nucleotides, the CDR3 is TGTGCCAGCCGAGTCCGGCGGGGCAACACCGGGGAGCTGTTTTTT.